These 30 T cell receptor beta chains originate from one sample sequenced in a study of blood T cell repertoires in COVID-19. Repertoires were generated with immunoSEQ multiplex PCR, while TCRdb's copy carries only in-frame clones and drops some. The repertoire holds around 100,000 clones, with more than 70% as singletons. Material: peripheral blood. Every receptor here comes from a human donor in a cohort sampled during active COVID-19.

The chain joins TRBV12-3 or TRBV12-4 to TRBJ2-1; tentatively, D is TRBD1 (6 bases). V lost 3 bases, J lost 9 bases, and 12 bases lay in between. The CDR3 has 13 amino acids. The CDR3 coding sequence is TGTGCCAGCAGTTTGGACAGTATCAGTGAGCAGTTCTTC. It specifies CASSLDSISEQFF.

This chain joins TRBV7-8 and TRBJ1-1; D may be TRBD1 (5 bases). This CDR3 has 14 amino acids. V lost 3 bases and J 1 base, leaving 9 bases between the germline ends. In germline, CDR1 is SGHVS, CDR2 FQNEAQ. CDR3 nucleotides: TGTGCCAGCAGCTTCAGGGAGGGGAACACTGAAGCTTTCTTT. This translates into CASSFREGNTEAFF.

This sequence joins TRBV10-3 and TRBJ2-1, with TRBD2 matching over 10 bases. Germline V lookup: CDR1 ENHRY, CDR2 SYGVKD. J lost 4 bases, V lost 11 bases, and 8 bases had no gene match. The CDR3 is 14 residues long. The CDR3 DNA is TGTGCCTCCCGGCAGACTAGCGGGTACAATGAGCAGTTCTTC. It yields the protein CASRQTSGYNEQFF.

CDR3 in amino acids: CASSPQGRGTDTQYF. As DNA, the CDR3 is TGTGCCAGCTCACCGCAGGGTCGCGGCACAGATACGCAGTATTTT. This rearrangement joins TRBV18 to TRBJ2-3; D might be TRBD1 (5 bases). The germline CDR1 and CDR2 sequences are KGHSH and LQKENI. Between the trimmed V and J ends, which lost 3 bases and 1 base, there was a span of 11 bases. The CDR3 length is 15 residues.

The gene calls are TRBV6-5 and TRBJ2-7; TRBD2 matches 13 bases. The CDR3 runs 15 residues. The trim removed 8 bases at V and 5 bases at J, leaving 9 bases unmatched. Looked up from germline, CDR1 is MNHEY and CDR2 is SVGAGI. CDR3 DNA: TGTGCCAGCGTTTCTGGACTAGCGGGAGCTAACGAGCAGTACTTC. It specifies CASVSGLAGANEQYF.

The genes are TRBV7-8 and TRBJ1-2, with 12 nucleotides matching TRBD1. This CDR3 has 15 residues. Germline V gene lookup returns CDR1 SGHVS and CDR2 FQNEAQ. CDR3 region: CATGTGGANDYGYTF. The CDR3, as DNA: TGTGCGACCGGGACAGGGGGCGCAAATGATTATGGCTACACCTTC.

This chain uses TRBV6-1 with TRBJ1-2, with 7 nucleotides matching TRBD1. Trimming removed 3 bases from V and 8 bases from J; junction bases left unmatched: 3. Germline CDR1 reads MNHNS; CDR2 reads SASEGT. The CDR3 consists of 12 residues. The CDR3 reads CASSETGQGYTF. CDR3 DNA sequence: TGTGCCAGCAGTGAGACAGGGCAAGGCTACACCTTC.

The V call is TRBV6-5, the J call TRBJ1-1, with 8 bases identical to TRBD1. The V segment lost 6 bases and the J segment 4 bases; nucleotides outside the gene matches: 10. Germline values: CDR1 MNHEY, CDR2 SVGAGI. The CDR3 length is 15 residues. CDR3 in DNA: TGTGCCAGCAGAACCTCAGGGGGCCAAGGCACTGAAGCTTTCTTT. It codes for CASRTSGGQGTEAFF.

The chain has TRBV6-2 or TRBV6-3 and TRBJ2-7; TRBD2 matches at 10 bases. The ends lost 6 bases at V and 7 bases at J; junction bases unmatched: 12. Looked up from germline, CDR1 is MNHEY and CDR2 is SVGEGT. The CDR3 totals 15 residues. CDR3 bases: TGTGCCAGCAGCCCCCTGCTAGCGGGAGTCGAAGAGCAGTACTTC. It codes for CASSPLLAGVEEQYF.

This clone has a single count. V is TRBV4-1 and J is TRBJ1-4, with 7 bases aligning to TRBD1. Germline V gives CDR1 MGHRA, CDR2 YSYEKL. The CDR3 length is 18 residues. V lost 1 base, J lost 8 bases, and 16 bases stayed unmatched. CDR3 bases: TGCGCCAGCAGCCAAGGAGTCATCGTACAGGGGCGAGGGGAAAAACTGTTTTTT. This gives the protein CASSQGVIVQGRGEKLFF.

The chain combines TRBV19 with TRBJ1-2, with TRBD1 matching over 8 bases. The CDR3 extends over 14 amino acids. V lost 6 bases and J lost 8; bases outside the gene matches: 11. CDR1 LNHDA and CDR2 SQIVND come from the germline V gene (reference sequence). The CDR3 coding sequence is TGTGCCAGTAGCACCGGACAGGGTGGGCAAGGCTACACCTTC. Translating gives CASSTGQGGQGYTF.

The gene calls are TRBV18 and TRBJ2-2, with TRBD2 as a possible D gene (5 bases). The V end lost 3 bases, the J end lost 5 bases, and 13 bases lay between the germline ends. Germline V gives CDR1 KGHSH, CDR2 LQKENI. This CDR3 has 15 residues. The CDR3 bases are TGTGCCAGCTCACCTACTAGGTTTGTGACCGGGGAGCTGTTTTTT. Protein sequence: CASSPTRFVTGELFF.

V gene TRBV14 combines with J gene TRBJ1-1, with a possible D match to TRBD1 (6 bases). The germline gives CDR1 SGHDN, CDR2 FVKESK. CDR3 length: 13 residues. V dropped 4 bases and J dropped 1 base, with 7 bases sitting between them. CDR3 loop: CASSRTANTEAFF. DNA of the CDR3: TGTGCCAGCAGCCGGACAGCGAACACTGAAGCTTTCTTT. Combining the CDR3 with reference TRBV14 and TRBJ1-1 gives the whole variable domain EAGVTQFPSHSVIEKGQTVTLRCDPISGHDNLYWYRRVMGKEIKFLLHFVKESKQDESGMPNNRFLAERTGGTYSTLKVQPAELEDSGVYFCASSRTANTEAFFGQGTRLTVV.

This clone was picked up one time. This chain links TRBV13 with TRBJ2-5; D is possibly TRBD1 (6 bases). V lost 5 bases, J lost 5 bases, and 12 bases lay in between. This CDR3 region has 13 residues. Germline CDR1 is PRHDT and CDR2 is FYEKMQ (reference sequence). This chain's CDR3 is CASSQTGFETQYF. CDR3 DNA: TGTGCCAGCAGCCAAACAGGGTTCGAGACCCAGTACTTC.

In nucleotides, the CDR3 is TGTGCCAGCTCACCACCTTCTACCCCTGAAAAACTGTTTTTT. Encoded protein: CASSPPSTPEKLFF. J is TRBJ1-4 and V is TRBV18; unclear D gene. The CDR3 has 14 residues. V gave up 0 bases and J gave up 7 bases, with 9 bases separating them. Germline CDR1 and CDR2: KGHSH and LQKENI.

This clone is a singleton in its sample. This chain connects TRBV6-5 to TRBJ2-7, with 9 bases fitting TRBD1. Per the germline V gene, CDR1 is MNHEY and CDR2 is SVGAGI. Trimming took 6 bases from V and 6 from J; bases not matched to a gene: 12. The CDR3 loop spans 15 amino acids. The CDR3 spells CASRNTGGAFAEQYF. CDR3 in DNA: TGTGCCAGCAGGAATACAGGGGGCGCCTTTGCCGAGCAGTACTTC.

V and J are TRBV5-1 and TRBJ2-1, with D possibly TRBD1 on 5 matching bases. This CDR3 region has 15 residues. Looked up from germline, CDR1 is SGHRS and CDR2 is YFSETQ. V lost 3 bases to trimming and J lost 1 base, with 11 bases between them. CDR3 DNA: TGCGCCAGCAGCTCGTCAGGGCAATCCTACAATGAGCAGTTCTTC. It is translated as CASSSSGQSYNEQFF.

This clone showed up just a few times. This chain connects TRBV19 to TRBJ1-5; D is perhaps TRBD1 (5 bases). CDR3 size: 16 residues. Germline V lookup: CDR1 LNHDA, CDR2 SQIVND (reference sequence). V was shortened by 8 bases and J by 2 bases, with 19 bases between the two germline ends. CDR3 amino acids: CASRPGGFRGNQPQHF. The CDR3 DNA is TGTGCCAGTCGACCCGGGGGTTTCAGGGGCAATCAGCCCCAGCATTTT.

The chain couples TRBV5-5 to TRBJ2-3, with D possibly being TRBD2 (5 bases). Germline V gene data show CDR1 as SGHKS and CDR2 as YYEKEE (reference sequence). Trimming shortened V by 0 bases and J by 4 bases, and 12 bases separated the two germline ends. CDR3 length equals 15 residues. Written as DNA, the CDR3 is TGTGCCAGCAGCTTGGGTACTAGGAACGCAGATACGCAGTATTTT. Its protein is CASSLGTRNADTQYF.

The chain employs TRBV19 and TRBJ1-2; TRBD1 aligns across 7 bases. The CDR3 extends over 15 amino acids. Germline trimming cut 1 base from V and 5 bases from J; bases unmatched to any gene: 7. Germline CDR1 LNHDA, CDR2 SQIVND (reference sequence). The CDR3 nucleotides are TGTGCCAGTAGTATAGCCCGGACAGGTGGATATGGCTACACCTTC. This gives the protein CASSIARTGGYGYTF.

The V gene is TRBV7-8, the J gene TRBJ2-1; D is uncertain. V shed 5 bases and J shed 9 bases, with 8 bases lying between them. The CDR3 sequence is 11 residues long. Germline-derived CDR1 and CDR2 are SGHVS and FQNEAQ. The CDR3 loop is CASSPRSEQFF. CDR3 nucleotides: TGTGCCAGCAGCCCCCGCAGTGAGCAGTTCTTC.

The chain combines TRBV11-3 with TRBJ2-5; TRBD2 is a possible D gene (6 bases). The CDR3 extends over 13 amino acids. Trimming shortened V by 9 bases and J by 5 bases, and 16 bases separated the two germline ends. CDR1 and CDR2 (germline): SGHNT, YENEEA. The CDR3 here is CARQKGGSETQYF. In DNA, the CDR3 is TGTGCCAGACAGAAAGGAGGGTCGGAGACCCAGTACTTC.

A remark on this clone: The same CDR3 is also encoded by other DNA sequences in this sample. The chain recombines TRBV12-3 or TRBV12-4 with TRBJ1-1; 8 nucleotides match TRBD1. The junction had 4 bases not matched to a gene; V was cut back by 5 bases and J by 5 bases. CDR3 length equals 13 residues. The CDR3 here is CASSLRQGTEAFF. The CDR3, as DNA: TGTGCCAGCAGTCTGAGACAGGGGACTGAAGCTTTCTTT.

The gene calls are TRBV28 and TRBJ1-1, with D possibly TRBD1 on 5 matching bases. V lost 7 bases, J lost 1 base, and 7 bases lay in between. The CDR3 length is 12 residues. The germline V gene has CDR1 MDHEN and CDR2 SYDVKM. CDR3 protein: CASKTANTEAFF. DNA of the CDR3: TGTGCCAGCAAGACAGCGAACACTGAAGCTTTCTTT.

This clone was seen only a few times. V is TRBV5-1 and J is TRBJ1-4, with D unresolved. V was cut by 0 bases and J by 1 base, with 7 bases left in between. The CDR3 has 15 amino acids. Germline V gene data show CDR1 as SGHRS and CDR2 as YFSETQ. CDR3 region: CASSLERGTNEKLFF. CDR3 nucleotides: TGCGCCAGCAGCTTGGAGCGGGGAACTAATGAAAAACTGTTTTTT.

V is TRBV6-5 and J is TRBJ2-5; TRBD2 matches 7 bases. Germline V gene data show CDR1 as MNHEY and CDR2 as SVGAGI. V gave up 5 bases and J gave up 5 bases; unmatched junction bases: 11. The length of the CDR3 is 15 residues. CDR3 protein: CASSPLSGKGETQYF. CDR3 in DNA: TGTGCCAGCAGTCCCTTGAGCGGGAAGGGGGAGACCCAGTACTTC.

The gene calls are TRBV5-1 and TRBJ1-2; 7 bases fit TRBD1. The CDR3 is 14 amino acids. Germline V lookup: CDR1 SGHRS, CDR2 YFSETQ. V was pared by 6 bases and J by 2 bases, with 7 bases of the junction left unmatched. The CDR3 loop is CASNPATGNYGYTF. The CDR3 coding sequence is TGCGCCAGCAACCCCGCGACAGGGAACTATGGCTACACCTTC.

The chain uses TRBV5-4 and TRBJ2-2, with 12 bases that match TRBD2. Per the germline V gene, CDR1 is SGHNT and CDR2 is YYREEE (reference sequence). Trimming took 3 bases from V and 7 from J; bases not matched to a gene: 7. The length of the CDR3 is 16 residues. CDR3 nucleotides: TGTGCCAGCAGCTCTTGGACTAGCGGGACCGGCGGGGAGCTGTTTTTT. Its translation: CASSSWTSGTGGELFF.

This chain uses TRBV29-1 with TRBJ1-1; weak D call: TRBD1 (5 bases). V was shortened by 3 bases and J by 4 bases, with 9 bases between the two germline ends. The CDR3 is made up of 12 amino acids. Per germline, CDR1 SQVTM and CDR2 ANQGSEA. In DNA form, the CDR3 reads TGCAGCGTTGATGATAGGGGCACTGAAGCTTTCTTT. As protein: CSVDDRGTEAFF.

CDR3 coding DNA: TGTGCCATCCGACAGGAAAATCAGCCCCAGCATTTT. It is translated as CAIRQENQPQHF. This chain connects TRBV10-3 to TRBJ1-5, with D maybe TRBD1 (6 bases). The CDR3 is made up of 12 amino acids. CDR1 ENHRY and CDR2 SYGVKD come from the germline V gene. V lost 8 bases and J lost 4, with 9 bases in between.